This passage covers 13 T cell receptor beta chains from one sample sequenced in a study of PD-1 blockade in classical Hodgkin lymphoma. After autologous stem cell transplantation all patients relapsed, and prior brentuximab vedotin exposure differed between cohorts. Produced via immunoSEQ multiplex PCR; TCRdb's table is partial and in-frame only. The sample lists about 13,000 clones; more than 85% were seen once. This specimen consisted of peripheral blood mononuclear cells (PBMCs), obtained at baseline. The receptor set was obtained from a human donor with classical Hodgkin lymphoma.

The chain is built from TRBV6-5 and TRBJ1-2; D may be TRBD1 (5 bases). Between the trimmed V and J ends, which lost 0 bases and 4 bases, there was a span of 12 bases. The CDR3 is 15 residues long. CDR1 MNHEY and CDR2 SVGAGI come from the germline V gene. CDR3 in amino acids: CASSYSLGQAYGYTF. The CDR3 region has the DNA TGTGCCAGCAGTTACTCGTTGGGGCAGGCCTATGGCTACACCTTC.

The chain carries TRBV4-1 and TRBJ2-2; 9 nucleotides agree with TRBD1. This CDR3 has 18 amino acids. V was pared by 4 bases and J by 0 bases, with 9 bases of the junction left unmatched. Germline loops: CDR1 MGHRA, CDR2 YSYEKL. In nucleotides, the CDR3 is TGCGCCAGCAGCCGTAGCCGGGACAGGGCCCCGAACACCGGGGAGCTGTTTTTT. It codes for CASSRSRDRAPNTGELFF.

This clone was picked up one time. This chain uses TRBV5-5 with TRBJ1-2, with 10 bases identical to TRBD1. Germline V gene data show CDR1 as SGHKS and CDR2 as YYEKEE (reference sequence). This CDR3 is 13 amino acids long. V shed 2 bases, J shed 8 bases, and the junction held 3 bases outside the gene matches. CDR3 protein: CASSLGQGGGYTF. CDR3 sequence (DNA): TGTGCCAGCAGCTTAGGACAGGGGGGAGGCTACACCTTC. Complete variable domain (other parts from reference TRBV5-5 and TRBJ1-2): DAGVTQSPTHLIKTRGQQVTLRCSPISGHKSVSWYQQVLGQGPQFIFQYYEKEERGRGNFPDRFSARQFPNYSSELNVNALLLGDSALYLCASSLGQGGGYTFGSGTRLTVV.

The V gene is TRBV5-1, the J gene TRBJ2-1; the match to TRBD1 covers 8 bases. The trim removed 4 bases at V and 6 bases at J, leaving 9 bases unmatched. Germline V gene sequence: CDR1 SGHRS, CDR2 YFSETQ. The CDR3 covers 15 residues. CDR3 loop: CASSTGQGSFNEQFF. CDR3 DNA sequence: TGCGCCAGCAGCACAGGACAGGGAAGTTTCAATGAGCAGTTCTTC. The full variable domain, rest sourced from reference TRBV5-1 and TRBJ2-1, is KAGVTQTPRYLIKTRGQQVTLSCSPISGHRSVSWYQQTPGQGLQFLFEYFSETQRNKGNFPGRFSGRQFSNSRSEMNVSTLELGDSALYLCASSTGQGSFNEQFFGPGTRLTVL.

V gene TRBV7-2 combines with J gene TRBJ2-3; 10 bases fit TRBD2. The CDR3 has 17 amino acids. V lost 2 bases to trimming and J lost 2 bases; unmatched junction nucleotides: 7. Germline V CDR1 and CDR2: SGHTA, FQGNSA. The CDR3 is CASSLWASGGHTDTQYF. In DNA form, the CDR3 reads TGTGCCAGCAGCTTATGGGCTAGCGGGGGCCACACAGATACGCAGTATTTT.

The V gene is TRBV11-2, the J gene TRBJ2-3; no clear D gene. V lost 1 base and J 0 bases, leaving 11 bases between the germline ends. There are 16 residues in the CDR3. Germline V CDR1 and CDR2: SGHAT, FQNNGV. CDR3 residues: CASSLVVFRSTDTQYF. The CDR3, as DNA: TGTGCCAGCAGCTTAGTTGTCTTTCGTAGCACAGATACGCAGTATTTT. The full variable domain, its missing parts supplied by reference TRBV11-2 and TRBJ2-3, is EAGVAQSPRYKIIEKRQSVAFWCNPISGHATLYWYQQILGQGPKLLIQFQNNGVVDDSQLPKDRFSAERLKGVDSTLKIQPAKLEDSAVYLCASSLVVFRSTDTQYFGPGTRLTVL.

The chain's CDR3 is CASSLFRDPSNNEQFF. The CDR3 nucleotides read TGTGCCAGCAGCTTATTTCGCGACCCCTCGAACAATGAGCAGTTCTTC. This chain links TRBV11-2 with TRBJ2-1; D not certain. CDR3 length: 16 residues. With 2 bases removed from V and 5 bases from J, the gap between germline ends came to 16 bases. Germline lookup yields CDR1 SGHAT and CDR2 FQNNGV.

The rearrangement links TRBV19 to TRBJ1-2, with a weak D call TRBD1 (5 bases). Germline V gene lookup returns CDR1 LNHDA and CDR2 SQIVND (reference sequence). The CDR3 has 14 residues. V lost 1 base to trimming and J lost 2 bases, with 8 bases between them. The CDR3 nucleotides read TGTGCCAGTAGTATAGGGGGCACGAACTATGGCTACACCTTC. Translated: CASSIGGTNYGYTF.

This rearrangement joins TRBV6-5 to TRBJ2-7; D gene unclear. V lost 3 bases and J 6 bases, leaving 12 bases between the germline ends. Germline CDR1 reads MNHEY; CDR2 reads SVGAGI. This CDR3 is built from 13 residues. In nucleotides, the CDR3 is TGTGCCAGCAGTTATAATCGACCGGCCGAGCAGTACTTC. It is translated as CASSYNRPAEQYF.

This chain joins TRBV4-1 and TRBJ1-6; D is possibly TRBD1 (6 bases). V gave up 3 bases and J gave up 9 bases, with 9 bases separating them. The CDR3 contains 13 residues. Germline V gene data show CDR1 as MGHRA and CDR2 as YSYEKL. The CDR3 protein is CASSHVTGSPLHF. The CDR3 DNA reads TGCGCCAGCAGCCATGTGACAGGTTCACCCCTCCACTTT.

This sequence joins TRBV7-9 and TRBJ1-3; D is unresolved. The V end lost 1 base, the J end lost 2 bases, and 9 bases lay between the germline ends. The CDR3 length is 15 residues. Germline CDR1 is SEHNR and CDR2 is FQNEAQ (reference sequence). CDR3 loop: CASSLDRPTGNTIYF. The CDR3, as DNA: TGTGCCAGCAGCTTAGATCGGCCAACTGGAAACACCATATATTTT.

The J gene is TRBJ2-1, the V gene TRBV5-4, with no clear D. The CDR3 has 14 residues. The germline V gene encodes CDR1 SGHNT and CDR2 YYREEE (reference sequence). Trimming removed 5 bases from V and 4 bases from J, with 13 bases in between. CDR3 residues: CASRSTDFYNEQFF. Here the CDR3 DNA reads TGTGCCAGCAGATCTACCGACTTTTACAATGAGCAGTTCTTC.

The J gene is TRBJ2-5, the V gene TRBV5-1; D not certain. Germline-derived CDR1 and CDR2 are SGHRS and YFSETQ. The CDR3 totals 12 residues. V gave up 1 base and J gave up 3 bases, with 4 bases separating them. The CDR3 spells CASSLSEETQYF. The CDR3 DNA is TGCGCCAGCAGCTTGTCAGAAGAGACCCAGTACTTC.